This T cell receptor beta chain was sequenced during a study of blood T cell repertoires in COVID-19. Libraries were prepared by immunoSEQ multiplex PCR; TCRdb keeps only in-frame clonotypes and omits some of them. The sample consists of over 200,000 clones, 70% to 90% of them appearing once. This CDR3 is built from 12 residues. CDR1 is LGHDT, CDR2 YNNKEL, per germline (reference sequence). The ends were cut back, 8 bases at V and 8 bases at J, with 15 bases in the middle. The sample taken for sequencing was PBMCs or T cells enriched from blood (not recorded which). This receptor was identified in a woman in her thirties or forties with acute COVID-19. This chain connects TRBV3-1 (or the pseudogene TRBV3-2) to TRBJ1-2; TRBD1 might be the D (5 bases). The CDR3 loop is CASGFSRGGYTF. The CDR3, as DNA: TGTGCCAGCGGATTTTCCCGGGGGGGCTACACCTTC.